What follows are 4 T cell receptor beta chains derived from one specimen sequenced in a study of OX40 agonist ivuxolimab in advanced cancers. Generated by immunoSEQ multiplex PCR, the TCRdb table keeps only in-frame clones and is missing some. The table records about 48,000 clones, roughly 86% of them present only once. This specimen was CD4+ or CD8+ T cells sorted from blood, taken in a trial of the OX40 agonist ivuxolimab. The receptors stem from an adult with an advanced solid tumor such as melanoma, head and neck, liver or kidney cancer.

The V and J genes are TRBV6-1 and TRBJ2-5, with D maybe TRBD1 (6 bases). The CDR3 contains 15 residues. Trimming stripped 4 bases from V and 1 base from J, with 13 bases between. Germline CDR1 and CDR2: MNHNS and SASEGT. The CDR3 DNA follows: TGTGCCAGCAGTGTTTTACAGGGCCCCCAAGAGACCCAGTACTTC. It yields the protein CASSVLQGPQETQYF.

The V call is TRBV7-3, the J call TRBJ2-3, with 15 nucleotides matching TRBD2. Germline assignment: CDR1 SGHTA and CDR2 FQGTGA. The CDR3 has 16 amino acids. V shed 4 bases, J shed 5 bases, and the junction held 4 bases outside the gene matches. CDR3 DNA: TGTGCCAGCAGCTCCGGGACTAGCGGGGGGATAGATACGCAGTATTTT. Residues: CASSSGTSGGIDTQYF.

The rearrangement links TRBV5-1 to TRBJ2-3; 14 bases match TRBD2. CDR3 length: 18 amino acids. V was clipped by 0 bases and J by 3 bases; unmatched bases: 6. Germline CDR1 SGHRS, CDR2 YFSETQ. The CDR3 is CASSLGLAGGFLTDTQYF. CDR3 DNA: TGCGCCAGCAGCTTGGGACTAGCGGGAGGGTTTTTGACAGATACGCAGTATTTT.

DNA for the CDR3: TGTGCCAGTAGTTCCGCCGGGACAGGCATAGCACCCCAGCATTTT. This encodes CASSSAGTGIAPQHF. The chain couples TRBV19 to TRBJ1-5; 8 bases align to TRBD1. V lost 5 bases to trimming and J lost 10 bases; unmatched junction nucleotides: 13. The CDR3 is made up of 15 amino acids. From germline, CDR1 is LNHDA and CDR2 SQIVND (reference sequence).